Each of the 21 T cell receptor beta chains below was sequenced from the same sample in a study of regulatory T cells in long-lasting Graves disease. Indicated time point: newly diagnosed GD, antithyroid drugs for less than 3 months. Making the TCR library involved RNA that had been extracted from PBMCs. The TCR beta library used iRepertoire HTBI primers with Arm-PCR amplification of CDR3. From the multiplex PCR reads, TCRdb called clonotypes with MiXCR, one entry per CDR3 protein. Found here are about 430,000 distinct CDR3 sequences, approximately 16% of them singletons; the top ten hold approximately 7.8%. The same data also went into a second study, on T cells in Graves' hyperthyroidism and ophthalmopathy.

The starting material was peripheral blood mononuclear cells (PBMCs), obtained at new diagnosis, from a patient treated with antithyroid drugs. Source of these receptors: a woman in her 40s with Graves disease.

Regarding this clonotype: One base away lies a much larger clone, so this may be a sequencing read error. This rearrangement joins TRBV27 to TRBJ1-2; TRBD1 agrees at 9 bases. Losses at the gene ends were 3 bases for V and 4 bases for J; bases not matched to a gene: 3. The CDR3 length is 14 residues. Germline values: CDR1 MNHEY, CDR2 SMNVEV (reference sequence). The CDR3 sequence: CASSFVTGGYGYTF. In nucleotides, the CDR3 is TGTGCCAGCAGTTTTGTGACAGGGGGCTATGGCTACACCTTC.

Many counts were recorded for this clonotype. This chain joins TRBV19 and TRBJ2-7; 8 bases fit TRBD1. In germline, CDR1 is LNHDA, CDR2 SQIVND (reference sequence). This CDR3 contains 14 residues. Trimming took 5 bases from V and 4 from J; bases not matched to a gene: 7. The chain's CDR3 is CASSYRDRSYEQYF. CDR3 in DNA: TGTGCCAGTAGTTACCGGGACAGGTCGTACGAGCAGTACTTC.

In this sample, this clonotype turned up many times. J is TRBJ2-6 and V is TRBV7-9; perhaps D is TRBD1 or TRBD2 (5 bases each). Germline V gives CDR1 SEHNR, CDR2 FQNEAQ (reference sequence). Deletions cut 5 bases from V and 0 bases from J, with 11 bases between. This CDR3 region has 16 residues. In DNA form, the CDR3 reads TGTGCCAGCAGCCCGCCCGGGACCTCTGGGGCCAACGTCCTGACTTTC. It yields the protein CASSPPGTSGANVLTF.

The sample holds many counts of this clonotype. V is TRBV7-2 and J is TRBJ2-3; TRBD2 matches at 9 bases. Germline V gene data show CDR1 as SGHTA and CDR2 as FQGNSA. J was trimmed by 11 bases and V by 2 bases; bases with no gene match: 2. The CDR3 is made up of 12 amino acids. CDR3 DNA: TGTGCCAGCAGCTTACAGCGGGAGGTGCAGTATTTT. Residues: CASSLQREVQYF.

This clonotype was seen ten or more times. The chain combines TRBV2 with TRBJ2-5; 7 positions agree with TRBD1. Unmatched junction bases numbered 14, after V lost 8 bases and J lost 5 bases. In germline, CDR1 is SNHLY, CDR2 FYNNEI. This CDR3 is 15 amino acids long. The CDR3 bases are TGTGCCAGCGGACGATCGACAGGGTCCACCGAGACCCAGTACTTC. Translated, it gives CASGRSTGSTETQYF. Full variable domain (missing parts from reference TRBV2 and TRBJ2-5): EPEVTQTPSHQVTQMGQEVILRCVPISNHLYFYWYRQILGQKVEFLVSFYNNEISEKSEIFDDQFSVERPDGSNFTLKIRSTKLEDSAMYFCASGRSTGSTETQYFGPGTRLLVL.

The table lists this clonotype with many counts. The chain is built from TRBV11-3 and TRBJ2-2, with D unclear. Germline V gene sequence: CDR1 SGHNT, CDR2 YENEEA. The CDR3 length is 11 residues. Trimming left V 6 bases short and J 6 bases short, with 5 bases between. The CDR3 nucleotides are TGTGCCAGCAGTCCGGCCGGGGAGCTGTTTTTT. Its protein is CASSPAGELFF.

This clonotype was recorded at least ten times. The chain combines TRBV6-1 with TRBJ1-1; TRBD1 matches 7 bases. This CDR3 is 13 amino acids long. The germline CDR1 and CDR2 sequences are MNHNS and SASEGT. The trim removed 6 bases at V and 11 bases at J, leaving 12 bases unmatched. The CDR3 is CASRPTGALGAFF. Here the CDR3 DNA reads TGTGCCAGCAGACCTACAGGGGCGCTGGGTGCTTTCTTT.

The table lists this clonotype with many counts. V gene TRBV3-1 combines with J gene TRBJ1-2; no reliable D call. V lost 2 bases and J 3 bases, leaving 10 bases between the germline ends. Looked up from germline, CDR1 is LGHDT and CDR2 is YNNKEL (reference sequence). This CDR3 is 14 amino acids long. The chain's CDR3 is CASSQREADYGYTF. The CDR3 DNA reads TGTGCCAGCAGCCAACGGGAGGCCGACTATGGCTACACCTTC.

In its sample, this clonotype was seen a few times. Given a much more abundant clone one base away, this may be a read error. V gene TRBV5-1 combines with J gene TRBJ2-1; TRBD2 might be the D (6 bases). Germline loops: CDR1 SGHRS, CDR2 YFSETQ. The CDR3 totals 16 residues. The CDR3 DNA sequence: TGCGCCAGCAGCCAGAGTAGCGGACCCTCCTACAATAAGCAGTTCTTC. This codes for CASSQSSGPSYNKQFF.

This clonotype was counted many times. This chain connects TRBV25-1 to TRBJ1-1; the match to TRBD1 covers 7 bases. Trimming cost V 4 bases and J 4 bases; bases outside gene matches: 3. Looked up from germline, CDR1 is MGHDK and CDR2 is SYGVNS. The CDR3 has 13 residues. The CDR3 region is CASSGGGPTEAFF. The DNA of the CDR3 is TGTGCCAGCAGTGGAGGGGGCCCCACTGAAGCTTTCTTT. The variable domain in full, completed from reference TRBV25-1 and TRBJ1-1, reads EADIYQTPRYLVIGTGKKITLECSQTMGHDKMYWYQQDPGMELHLIHYSYGVNSTEKGDLSSESTVSRIRTEHFPLTLESARPSHTSQYLCASSGGGPTEAFFGQGTRLTVV.

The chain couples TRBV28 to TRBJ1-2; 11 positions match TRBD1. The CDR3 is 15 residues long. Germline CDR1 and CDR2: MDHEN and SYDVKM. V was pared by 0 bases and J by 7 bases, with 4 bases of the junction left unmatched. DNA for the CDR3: TGTGCCAGCAGTTTATGGACCGGGACAGGGGGTGGCTACACCTTC. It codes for CASSLWTGTGGGYTF.

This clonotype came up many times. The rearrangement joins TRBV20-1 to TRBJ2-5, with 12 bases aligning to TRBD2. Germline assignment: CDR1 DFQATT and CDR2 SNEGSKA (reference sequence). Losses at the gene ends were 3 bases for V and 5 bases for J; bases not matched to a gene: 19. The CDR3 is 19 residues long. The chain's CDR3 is CSARNPTASGRVALETQYF. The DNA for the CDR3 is TGCAGTGCTAGGAACCCGACTGCTAGCGGGAGGGTTGCGTTGGAGACCCAGTACTTC.

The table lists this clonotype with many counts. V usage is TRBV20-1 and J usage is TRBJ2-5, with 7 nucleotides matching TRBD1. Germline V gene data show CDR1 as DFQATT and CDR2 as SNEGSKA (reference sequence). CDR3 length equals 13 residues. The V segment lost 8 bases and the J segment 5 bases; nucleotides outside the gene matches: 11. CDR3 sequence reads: CSSEGATRETQYF. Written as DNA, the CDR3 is TGCAGTTCAGAGGGGGCGACCCGGGAGACCCAGTACTTC.

CDR3 amino acids: CASSLAGGVVYNEQFF. CDR3 sequence (DNA): TGTGCCAGCAGCTTAGCGGGAGGGGTGGTCTACAATGAGCAGTTCTTC. J is TRBJ2-1 and V is TRBV5-6; 10 positions match TRBD2. There are 16 residues in the CDR3. The junction had 5 bases not matched to a gene; V was cut back by 2 bases and J by 3 bases. Germline V gene sequence: CDR1 SGHDT, CDR2 YYEEEE.

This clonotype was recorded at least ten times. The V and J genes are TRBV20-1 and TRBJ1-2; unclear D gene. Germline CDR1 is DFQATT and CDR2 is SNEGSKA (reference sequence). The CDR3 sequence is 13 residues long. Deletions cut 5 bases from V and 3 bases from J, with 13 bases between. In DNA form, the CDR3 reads TGCAGTGCTCCCGACAAGGGTGACTATGGCTACACCTTC. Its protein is CSAPDKGDYGYTF.

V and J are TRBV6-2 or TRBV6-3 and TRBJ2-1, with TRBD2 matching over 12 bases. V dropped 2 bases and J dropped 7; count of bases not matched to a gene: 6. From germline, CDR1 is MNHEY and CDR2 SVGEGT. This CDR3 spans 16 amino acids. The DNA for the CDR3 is TGTGCCAGCAGTTACGGCGGACTAGCGGGAACTAATGAGCAGTTCTTC. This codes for CASSYGGLAGTNEQFF.

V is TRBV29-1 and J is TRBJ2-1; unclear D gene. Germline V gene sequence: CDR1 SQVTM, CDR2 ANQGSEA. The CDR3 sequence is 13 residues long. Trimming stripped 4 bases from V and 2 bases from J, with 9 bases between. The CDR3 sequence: CSVVERTYNEQFF. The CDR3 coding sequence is TGCAGCGTTGTCGAGCGAACCTACAATGAGCAGTTCTTC.

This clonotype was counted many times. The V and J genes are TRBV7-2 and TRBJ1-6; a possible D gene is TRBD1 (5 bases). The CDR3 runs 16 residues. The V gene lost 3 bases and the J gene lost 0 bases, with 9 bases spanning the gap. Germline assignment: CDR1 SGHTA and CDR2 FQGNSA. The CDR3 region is CASSFSGGSYNSPLHF. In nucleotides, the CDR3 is TGTGCCAGCAGCTTCAGTGGGGGCTCCTATAATTCACCCCTCCACTTT.

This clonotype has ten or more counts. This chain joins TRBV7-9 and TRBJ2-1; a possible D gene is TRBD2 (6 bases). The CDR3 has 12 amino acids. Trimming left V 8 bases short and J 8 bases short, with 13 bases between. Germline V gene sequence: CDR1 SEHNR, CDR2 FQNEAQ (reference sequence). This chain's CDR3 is CASGRPGDEQFF. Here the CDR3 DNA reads TGTGCCAGCGGGAGGCCTGGCGATGAGCAGTTCTTC.

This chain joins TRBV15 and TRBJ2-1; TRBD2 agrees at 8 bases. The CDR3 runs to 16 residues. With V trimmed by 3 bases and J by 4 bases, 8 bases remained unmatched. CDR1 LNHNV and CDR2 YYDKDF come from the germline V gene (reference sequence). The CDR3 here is CATSRARGGGYNEQFF. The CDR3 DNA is TGTGCCACCAGCAGGGCCCGGGGGGGGGGGTACAATGAGCAGTTCTTC.

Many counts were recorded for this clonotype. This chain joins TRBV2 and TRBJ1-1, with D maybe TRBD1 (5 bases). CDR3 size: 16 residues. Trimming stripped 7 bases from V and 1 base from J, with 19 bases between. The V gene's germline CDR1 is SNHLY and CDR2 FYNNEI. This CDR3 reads CASTVRQLAANTEAFF. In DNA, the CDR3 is TGTGCCAGCACGGTGCGACAGTTAGCAGCGAACACTGAAGCTTTCTTT.